These T cell receptor beta chains were read from a single sample in a study of cytomegalovirus exposure and HLA in healthy donors. Clones were sequenced by immunoSEQ multiplex PCR, and TCRdb holds only the in-frame ones, with some missing. The table shows 90,000 to 95,000 clones, with more than 65% occurring only once. Sequencing input: PBMCs. These receptors were taken from a girl aged 2 to 10 in good health and CMV-seropositive. Both conserved end residues are part of each CDR3. A D gene is named only where the DNA matches it firmly. Rows give clone size only sometimes, using once, few, many, or a class for an expanded clone.

j_call clone_size d_call v_call cdr3_aa cdr3_nt
TRBJ2-5 NA NA TRBV7-9 CASRYTGSSGETQYF TGTGCCAGCAGGTATACAGGGAGTTCAGGAGAGACCCAGTACTTC
TRBJ2-5 NA NA TRBV27 CASSSGETQYF TGTGCCAGCAGTTCGGGGGAGACCCAGTACTTC
TRBJ1-1 NA TRBD1 TRBV30 CAWSVRTTGGRRTEAFF TGTGCCTGGAGTGTAAGAACTACAGGGGGAAGGAGGACTGAAGCTTTCTTT
TRBJ2-7 NA NA TRBV19 CASSNRQRDEQYF TGTGCCAGTAGTAACCGGCAGCGGGACGAGCAGTACTTC
TRBJ2-7 NA NA TRBV30 CAWSDGVRYEQYF TGTGCCTGGAGTGACGGGGTACGCTACGAGCAGTACTTC
TRBJ2-5 NA NA TRBV4-3 CASSQDGREAGGQETQYF TGCGCCAGCAGCCAAGATGGCAGGGAGGCAGGGGGACAAGAGACCCAGTACTTC
TRBJ2-1 NA NA TRBV7-6 CASSLTRDEQFF TGTGCCAGCAGTCTCACTAGGGATGAGCAGTTCTTC
TRBJ2-5 NA NA TRBV30 CAWSPRGSETQYF TGTGCCTGGAGTCCGAGAGGCTCAGAGACCCAGTACTTC
TRBJ2-3 few NA TRBV29-1 CSGWSGRDTQYF TGCAGCGGTTGGAGCGGTAGAGATACGCAGTATTTT
TRBJ2-7 NA TRBD2 TRBV4-2 CASSQDLPATSRRYEQYF TGTGCCAGCAGCCAGGACCTCCCAGCGACTAGCAGAAGATACGAGCAGTACTTC
TRBJ2-3 NA TRBD1 TRBV5-1 CASSSITGGADTQYF TGCGCCAGCAGCTCCATAACAGGGGGCGCAGATACGCAGTATTTT
TRBJ1-3 NA NA TRBV6-5 CASSYVGEDTIYF TGTGCCAGCAGTTACGTGGGGGAGGACACCATATATTTT
TRBJ2-1 few TRBD2 TRBV29-1 CSVVLGTSGGNEQFF TGCAGCGTCGTGTTGGGGACTAGCGGGGGGAATGAGCAGTTCTTC
TRBJ2-5 NA TRBD2 TRBV6-5 CASSSLAGDRETQYF TGTGCCAGCAGTTCATTGGCGGGAGATAGGGAGACCCAGTACTTC
TRBJ2-2 NA TRBD2 TRBV9 CAGQRELAGHTTNTGELFF TGTGCCGGCCAGCGGGAGCTAGCGGGACACACTACGAACACCGGGGAGCTGTTTTTT
TRBJ2-7 NA TRBD2 TRBV7-2 CASSLAGGLLLAGAEQYF TGTGCCAGCAGCTTAGCAGGGGGGTTATTGCTAGCGGGAGCCGAGCAGTACTTC
TRBJ1-1 few TRBD1 TRBV28 CASSYIGQGAEAFF TGTGCCAGCAGCTATATAGGACAGGGTGCTGAAGCTTTCTTT
TRBJ2-1 NA NA TRBV5-1 CASSTKGDNEQFF TGCGCCAGCAGCACTAAGGGGGACAATGAGCAGTTCTTC
TRBJ1-2 NA NA TRBV28 CASSFYLGLYGYTF TGTGCCAGCAGTTTTTACCTGGGGCTATATGGCTACACCTTC
TRBJ1-2 NA TRBD1 TRBV28 CASRGTGGARGYTF TGTGCCAGCAGAGGAACAGGGGGCGCTCGTGGCTACACCTTC
TRBJ1-5 NA NA TRBV6-6 CASSLILGGWGQPQHF TGTGCCAGCAGCCTTATTCTCGGGGGATGGGGTCAGCCCCAGCATTTT
TRBJ2-7 NA NA TRBV6-5 CASRRGRGSYEQYF TGTGCCAGCCGTCGGGGTCGGGGCTCCTACGAGCAGTACTTC
TRBJ2-1 NA NA TRBV28 CASSPGLPDYNEQFF TGTGCCAGCAGTCCGGGACTCCCGGACTACAATGAGCAGTTCTTC
TRBJ2-7 once TRBD2 TRBV4-1 CASSQAASGLSYEQYF TGCGCCAGCAGCCAAGCGGCTAGCGGACTCTCCTACGAGCAGTACTTC
TRBJ2-2 NA NA TRBV19 CASRPDKIGELFF TGTGCCAGTAGACCGGACAAAATCGGGGAGCTGTTTTTT
TRBJ2-3 few TRBD2 TRBV11-2 CASSSALGGGRDTQYF TGTGCCAGCAGTTCTGCGTTGGGGGGAGGGAGAGATACGCAGTATTTT
TRBJ1-5 NA NA TRBV6-5 CASSWARDQPQHF TGTGCCAGCAGTTGGGCACGCGATCAGCCCCAGCATTTT
TRBJ1-5 NA NA TRBV28 CASNRQGESQPQHF TGTGCCAGCAACAGGCAGGGCGAAAGTCAGCCCCAGCATTTT
TRBJ2-5 NA TRBD2 TRBV25-1 CASSVGAGGQETQYF TGTGCCAGCAGTGTCGGGGCGGGAGGGCAAGAGACCCAGTACTTC
TRBJ2-7 NA NA TRBV6-5 CASSYLRRGGEQYF TGTGCCAGCAGTTACCTACGACGTGGGGGCGAGCAGTACTTC
TRBJ2-1 NA TRBD2 TRBV27 CASRKPAGTRGNEQFF TGTGCCAGCAGGAAGCCCGCCGGGACTAGGGGAAATGAGCAGTTCTTC
TRBJ2-3 NA TRBD2 TRBV28 CASSSGTSGRSINTQYF TGTGCCAGCAGTTCCGGGACTAGCGGGAGAAGTATCAATACGCAGTATTTT
TRBJ2-7 NA NA TRBV6-5 CASRAGPQYEQYF TGTGCCAGCAGGGCAGGCCCCCAGTACGAGCAGTACTTC
TRBJ2-1 once NA TRBV10-3 CAISESVSSGEQFF TGTGCCATCAGTGAGTCGGTATCATCAGGAGAGCAGTTCTTC
TRBJ1-4 NA NA TRBV4-3 CASSQDRGGEKLFF TGCGCCAGCAGCCAAGATCGGGGAGGGGAAAAACTGTTTTTT
TRBJ1-4 NA NA TRBV29-1 CSVAITGTEKLFF TGCAGCGTTGCGATTACAGGAACGGAAAAACTGTTTTTT
TRBJ1-2 NA TRBD1 TRBV6-1 CASRIQGADYGYTF TGTGCCAGCAGGATACAGGGGGCGGACTATGGCTACACCTTC